This is a list of T cell receptor beta chains from one sample in a study of follicular helper T cells after annual influenza vaccination. This table comes from immunoSEQ multiplex PCR, and its TCRdb copy is limited to in-frame clones, with some not included. Of some 2,100 clones in the sample, roughly 86% were seen once. Specimen: CXCR5- memory CD4+ T cells sorted from blood, collected on the day of influenza vaccination. Every receptor here comes from an adult who received the influenza vaccine. CDR3s include the opening cysteine and the closing phenylalanine or tryptophan. The D gene is left open where the match is weak. Rows may omit the clone size; those that give it use once, few, many or a size class.

d_call	v_call	clone_size	cdr3_length	j_call	cdr3_aa	cdr3_nt
-	TRBV19	few	14	TRBJ2-1	CASSIGSSYNEQFF	TGTGCCAGTAGTATTGGGAGCTCCTACAATGAGCAGTTCTTC
TRBD2	TRBV28	-	16	TRBJ2-5	CASSGGGLPTRETQYF	TGTGCCAGCAGCGGGGGGGGACTACCGACCAGGGAGACCCAGTACTTC
-	TRBV19	-	14	TRBJ2-7	CASSMMETNYEQYF	TGTGCCAGTAGTATGATGGAAACAAACTACGAGCAGTACTTC
TRBD1	TRBV2	-	12	TRBJ1-2	CASSRTGGIHDF	TGTGCCAGCAGTAGGACAGGGGGAATCCACGATTTC
TRBD1	TRBV6-1	-	14	TRBJ1-5	CASGRTGGDQPQHF	TGTGCCAGCGGTAGGACAGGGGGAGATCAGCCCCAGCATTTT
-	TRBV19	-	14	TRBJ1-1	CASSPIDRNTEAFF	TGTGCCAGTAGTCCCATTGACAGAAACACTGAAGCTTTCTTT
-	TRBV6-5	-	13	TRBJ1-6	CASSYSYNSPLHF	TGTGCCAGCAGTTACAGCTATAATTCACCCCTCCACTTT
-	TRBV10-3	-	15	TRBJ1-3	CAISTTGNVGNTIYF	TGTGCCATCAGTACAACGGGGAACGTTGGAAACACCATATATTTT
-	TRBV5-3	-	14	TRBJ1-6	CARSAANYNSPLHF	TGTGCCAGAAGCGCCGCAAATTATAATTCACCCCTCCACTTT
-	TRBV11-3	-	13	TRBJ2-1	CASSLDPIAEQFF	TGTGCCAGCAGCTTAGACCCGATAGCGGAGCAGTTCTTC
-	TRBV11-2	-	15	TRBJ2-1	CASSFLIAQRDEQFF	TGTGCCAGCAGCTTTTTAATAGCTCAACGGGATGAGCAGTTCTTC
-	TRBV18	-	14	TRBJ2-5	CASSAAGLQETQYF	TGTGCCAGCTCAGCCGCAGGCCTCCAAGAGACCCAGTACTTC
-	TRBV6-6	-	13	TRBJ1-4	CASSYDGNEKLFF	TGTGCCAGCAGTTACGACGGGAATGAAAAACTGTTTTTT
TRBD2	TRBV15	-	18	TRBJ2-5	CATSRGLAGGSVEETQYF	TGTGCCACCAGCAGGGGACTAGCGGGGGGATCGGTTGAAGAGACCCAGTACTTC
-	TRBV19	-	14	TRBJ1-1	CASSIEGLNTEAFF	TGTGCCAGTAGTATTGAAGGCCTGAACACTGAAGCTTTCTTT
TRBD1	TRBV5-1	-	15	TRBJ2-3	CASSLRGHSTDTQYF	TGCGCCAGCAGCTTAAGGGGGCATAGCACAGATACGCAGTATTTT
-	TRBV14	-	14	TRBJ1-2	CASSPQGTVDGYTF	TGTGCCAGCAGCCCCCAGGGCACAGTCGATGGCTACACCTTC
TRBD1	TRBV6-1	-	15	TRBJ1-1	CASSDQGAVRGEAFF	TGTGCCAGCAGTGACCAGGGGGCTGTGCGCGGTGAAGCTTTCTTT
TRBD1	TRBV19	-	14	TRBJ2-7	CASRGTGSPYEQYF	TGTGCCAGTAGGGGGACAGGGTCCCCCTACGAGCAGTACTTC
-	TRBV30	-	15	TRBJ2-7	CAWSVGSGFGNEQYF	TGTGCCTGGAGTGTAGGGTCAGGGTTTGGAAACGAGCAGTACTTC
-	TRBV2	-	12	TRBJ1-5	CASTRSSQPQHF	TGTGCCAGCACTAGGAGTTCCCAGCCCCAGCATTTT
-	TRBV11-2	-	14	TRBJ1-3	CASSPPGSGNTIYF	TGTGCCAGCAGCCCCCCGGGGTCTGGAAACACCATATATTTT
TRBD2	TRBV6-1	-	14	TRBJ2-1	CASSTLAGGNEQFF	TGTGCCAGCAGTACCCTAGCGGGAGGCAATGAGCAGTTCTTC
-	TRBV2	-	14	TRBJ2-5	CASSGDSSLETQYF	TGTGCCAGCAGTGGGGATAGCTCTTTAGAGACCCAGTACTTC
-	TRBV11-2	-	15	TRBJ2-7	CASSLVGRGRGEQYF	TGTGCCAGCAGCTTAGTAGGCAGGGGGCGGGGGGAGCAGTACTTC
TRBD1	TRBV28	-	17	TRBJ1-6	CASSLIGTGVMGSPLHF	TGTGCCAGCAGCCTTATCGGGACAGGGGTGATGGGTTCACCCCTCCACTTT
-	TRBV19	-	16	TRBJ2-2	CASSIVAGNDAGELFF	TGTGCCAGTAGTATAGTAGCAGGGAATGACGCCGGGGAGCTGTTTTTT
TRBD2	TRBV27	once	18	TRBJ2-1	CASSLRPSASGGFDEQFF	TGTGCCAGCAGTTTAAGGCCCTCCGCTAGCGGGGGATTCGATGAGCAGTTCTTC
-	TRBV10-3	-	15	TRBJ1-3	CAITGGDTSGNTIYF	TGTGCCATCACGGGGGGAGACACCTCTGGAAACACCATATATTTT
TRBD2	TRBV7-2	once	15	TRBJ2-7	CASSWGLAGGNEQYF	TGTGCCAGCAGCTGGGGACTAGCGGGAGGAAACGAGCAGTACTTC
-	TRBV28	-	15	TRBJ2-6	CASSPMLSGANVLTF	TGTGCCAGCAGTCCAATGCTCTCTGGGGCCAACGTCCTGACTTTC
-	TRBV6-6	-	14	TRBJ1-6	CASSTGPAGSPLHF	TGTGCCAGCAGTACCGGACCCGCGGGTTCACCCCTCCACTTT
TRBD2	TRBV28	-	16	TRBJ2-1	CASSPSSGRMYNEQFF	TGTGCCAGCAGCCCTTCTAGCGGGAGAATGTACAATGAGCAGTTCTTC
-	TRBV5-6	once	13	TRBJ2-3	CASTQGRVDTQYF	TGTGCCAGCACGCAGGGGCGGGTAGATACGCAGTATTTT
-	TRBV19	-	16	TRBJ2-2	CASSIGFTRNTGELFF	TGTGCCAGTAGTATAGGCTTTACAAGGAACACCGGGGAGCTGTTTTTT
TRBD1	TRBV10-3	-	13	TRBJ2-7	CAIRQGAGYEQYF	TGTGCCATCAGACAGGGGGCGGGATACGAGCAGTACTTC
TRBD1	TRBV7-3	-	16	TRBJ2-5	CASSLSGTGFQETQYF	TGTGCCAGCAGCTTAAGTGGGACAGGGTTCCAAGAGACCCAGTACTTC
-	TRBV30	-	15	TRBJ2-2	CAWSLGQGLSGELFF	TGTGCCTGGAGTTTGGGGCAGGGGTTGTCCGGGGAGCTGTTTTTT
-	TRBV19	once	15	TRBJ2-2	CASSNIAVNTGELFF	TGTGCCAGTAGTAACATAGCGGTAAACACCGGGGAGCTGTTTTTT
-	TRBV6-7	-	17	TRBJ1-6	CASSYLSGPRGNSPLHF	TGTGCCAGCAGTTACTTGAGCGGACCGCGGGGCAATTCACCCCTCCACTTT
-	TRBV28	-	15	TRBJ2-5	CASSLQTGLGETQYF	TGTGCCAGCAGTCTACAGACAGGACTGGGAGAGACCCAGTACTTC
-	TRBV6-5	-	14	TRBJ1-1	CASSYSGRTTEAFF	TGTGCCAGCAGTTACTCCGGGCGTACCACTGAAGCTTTCTTT
-	TRBV5-1	-	15	TRBJ1-5	CASRPAAGSNQPQHF	TGCGCCAGCCGCCCAGCTGCAGGGTCCAATCAGCCCCAGCATTTT
-	TRBV1	-	18	TRBJ2-6	CTSSQDCRGGTGANVLTF	TGCACCAGCAGCCAAGACTGCAGGGGAGGGACTGGGGCCAACGTCCTGACTTTC
TRBD2	TRBV6-4	-	15	TRBJ2-1	CASSDTSGGANEQFF	TGTGCCAGCAGTGACACTAGCGGGGGGGCCAATGAGCAGTTCTTC
TRBD1	TRBV10-3	-	16	TRBJ2-1	CAISETDRDRGIEQFF	TGTGCCATCAGTGAGACGGACCGGGACAGGGGTATTGAGCAGTTCTTC
-	TRBV20-1	-	11	TRBJ2-1	CSAQTTQEQFF	TGCAGTGCCCAGACTACCCAAGAGCAGTTCTTC
-	TRBV25-1	few	12	TRBJ2-7	CASSEQGYEQYF	TGTGCCAGCAGTGAACAGGGCTACGAGCAGTACTTC
-	TRBV5-2	once	18	TRBJ2-6	CASNLRGDTQSRANVLTF	TGTGCCAGCAACTTACGCGGAGATACACAAAGTCGGGCCAACGTCCTGACTTTC
-	TRBV6-5	-	14	TRBJ1-4	CASTLTATNEKLFF	TGTGCCAGCACCTTAACAGCAACTAATGAAAAACTGTTTTTT
TRBD1	TRBV5-5	-	14	TRBJ1-4	CASSQGQAGEKLFF	TGTGCCAGCAGCCAGGGACAGGCGGGAGAAAAACTGTTTTTT
TRBD2	TRBV5-1	-	15	TRBJ2-5	CASSLVAGGQETQYF	TGCGCCAGCAGCTTAGTAGCGGGGGGCCAAGAGACCCAGTACTTC
TRBD1	TRBV25-1	-	18	TRBJ1-4	CASSVYGGQGSPNEKLFF	TGTGCCAGCAGTGTCTATGGGGGACAGGGTTCCCCTAATGAAAAACTGTTTTTT
-	TRBV5-6	-	13	TRBJ1-4	CASSLAGYEKLFF	TGTGCCAGCAGCTTGGCCGGTTATGAAAAACTGTTTTTT
-	TRBV30	-	13	TRBJ1-1	CAWSLDRGTEAFF	TGTGCCTGGAGTCTTGACCGGGGCACTGAAGCTTTCTTT
TRBD2	TRBV2	once	14	TRBJ2-2	CASKREDNTGELFF	TGTGCCAGCAAACGGGAGGACAACACCGGGGAGCTGTTTTTT